One sample yielded the 30 T cell receptor beta chains listed below, sequenced in a study of OX40 agonist ivuxolimab in advanced cancers. Measured with immunoSEQ multiplex PCR; TCRdb has only the in-frame clones, and not every one. The sample gives 65,000 to 80,000 clones, approximately 88% of which show up once; over 2% is in the top ten. Specimen: CD4+ or CD8+ T cells sorted from blood, collected in a trial of the OX40 agonist ivuxolimab. The receptor source for this set is an adult with an advanced solid tumor such as melanoma, head and neck, liver or kidney cancer.

The sample holds one count of this clone. This chain uses TRBV30 with TRBJ2-3, with 9 bases identical to TRBD2. V shed 1 base and J 1 base; nucleotides not matched to a gene: 3. The CDR3 runs 15 residues. Germline assignment: CDR1 GTSNPN and CDR2 SVGIG (reference sequence). CDR3 in amino acids: CAWSGLAARTDTQYF. The CDR3, as DNA: TGTGCCTGGAGTGGACTAGCGGCCCGCACAGATACGCAGTATTTT.

The chain employs TRBV29-1 and TRBJ1-2, with 10 bases fitting TRBD1. CDR1 and CDR2 (germline): SQVTM, ANQGSEA. Trimming at V came to 4 bases and at J to 3 bases, leaving 2 bases not matched to a gene. This CDR3 contains 13 residues. In DNA, the CDR3 is TGCAGCGTTGCGGACAGGGGGGACTATGGCTACACCTTC. Its protein product is CSVADRGDYGYTF.

V usage is TRBV14 and J usage is TRBJ1-3, with D maybe TRBD1 (6 bases). V lost 4 bases, J lost 4 bases, and 14 bases lay in between. The CDR3 runs to 15 residues. Germline lookup yields CDR1 SGHDN and CDR2 FVKESK. The CDR3 nucleotides read TGTGCCAGCAGCCCGCCACCAACAGGGGGAAACACCATATATTTT. Translated: CASSPPPTGGNTIYF.

The chain uses TRBV28 and TRBJ2-7; 9 bases map to TRBD2. The CDR3 has 18 amino acids. The V segment lost 6 bases and the J segment 0 bases; nucleotides outside the gene matches: 15. Per germline, CDR1 MDHEN and CDR2 SYDVKM. The chain's CDR3 is CASSYNSGTSWSSYEQYF. The CDR3 DNA reads as TGTGCCAGCAGCTACAATTCCGGGACTAGCTGGAGCTCCTACGAGCAGTACTTC.

J is TRBJ1-1 and V is TRBV11-3; D remains ambiguous. The CDR3 contains 13 residues. Germline CDR1 reads SGHNT; CDR2 reads YENEEA. Trimming removed 5 bases at V and 1 base at J, with 8 bases between. This chain's CDR3 is CASSAYSNTEAFF. The CDR3 DNA follows: TGTGCCAGCAGCGCATATTCGAACACTGAAGCTTTCTTT.

The chain joins TRBV9 to TRBJ1-1; D might be TRBD1 (5 bases). This CDR3 is built from 15 residues. Trimming removed 1 base at V and 4 bases at J, with 14 bases between. CDR1 is SGDLS, CDR2 YYNGEE, per germline. The CDR3 loop reads CASSVINGAGTEAFF. The CDR3 DNA reads as TGTGCCAGCAGCGTAATTAACGGGGCAGGCACTGAAGCTTTCTTT.

CDR3 residues: CASSPGTSGGKGETQYF. In DNA, the CDR3 is TGTGCCAGCAGCCCCGGGACTAGCGGGGGGAAGGGAGAGACCCAGTACTTC. The chain carries TRBV9 and TRBJ2-5; 15 bases are a match to TRBD2. The germline gives CDR1 SGDLS, CDR2 YYNGEE. CDR3 length equals 17 residues. V was clipped by 4 bases and J by 4 bases; unmatched bases: 8.

As DNA, the CDR3 is TGCAGCGTTGTACTCCTGAACACTGAAGCTTTCTTT. Encoded protein: CSVVLLNTEAFF. The chain is built from TRBV29-1 and TRBJ1-1; the D is unclear. There are 12 residues in the CDR3. The V gene lost 4 bases and the J gene lost 0 bases, with 6 bases spanning the gap. Germline V gene lookup returns CDR1 SQVTM and CDR2 ANQGSEA.

This chain's CDR3 is CASPSRRQGASGYTF. The CDR3 DNA is TGTGCCTCCCCGAGTCGGCGGCAGGGGGCGAGCGGCTACACCTTC. The rearrangement joins TRBV30 to TRBJ1-2; the match to TRBD1 covers 8 bases. From germline, CDR1 is GTSNPN and CDR2 SVGIG (reference sequence). The CDR3 is 15 residues long. The ends lost 7 bases at V and 8 bases at J; junction bases unmatched: 18.

The chain employs TRBV28 and TRBJ1-4; a possible D gene is TRBD1 (6 bases). Trimming cost V 6 bases and J 7 bases, with 9 bases left between them. The germline CDR1 and CDR2 sequences are MDHEN and SYDVKM. CDR3 length: 12 residues. The CDR3: CASRTGIEKLFF. In nucleotides, the CDR3 is TGTGCCAGCAGAACAGGGATTGAAAAACTGTTTTTT.

The CDR3 loop is CASSRLAGASSSYEQYF. The CDR3 DNA reads as TGCGCCAGCAGCCGACTAGCGGGAGCCTCGAGCTCCTACGAGCAGTACTTC. The chain has TRBV5-1 and TRBJ2-7; 12 bases agree with TRBD2. Trimming cost V 4 bases and J 0 bases; bases outside gene matches: 8. This CDR3 spans 17 amino acids. Looked up from germline, CDR1 is SGHRS and CDR2 is YFSETQ.

This chain connects TRBV28 to TRBJ1-4; D is possibly TRBD1 (5 bases). V shed 2 bases and J shed 6 bases, with 13 bases lying between them. This CDR3 has 15 residues. CDR1 and CDR2 from the germline V gene are MDHEN and SYDVKM. CDR3 bases: TGTGCCAGCAGTTTAAGGGGACGGGTGGATGAAAAACTGTTTTTT. Translation gives CASSLRGRVDEKLFF.

The chain links TRBV28 to TRBJ2-7, with D maybe TRBD1 (6 bases). Trimming took 3 bases from V and 5 from J, leaving 17 bases between them. The CDR3 covers 15 residues. The germline V gene encodes CDR1 MDHEN and CDR2 SYDVKM. The CDR3 reads CASSFMRQGNNEQYF. CDR3 bases: TGTGCCAGCAGTTTCATGAGGCAGGGGAATAACGAGCAGTACTTC.

This clone is a singleton in its sample. The genes are TRBV5-1 and TRBJ2-5, with D perhaps being TRBD1 or TRBD2 (5 bases each). The CDR3 extends over 19 amino acids. V lost 0 bases, J lost 5 bases, and 26 bases lay in between. The germline gives CDR1 SGHRS, CDR2 YFSETQ. CDR3 nucleotide sequence: TGCGCCAGCAGCTTGGTAACCTCCAGGACACAGAGAGGAGGCGAGACCCAGTACTTC. Translated: CASSLVTSRTQRGGETQYF.

The chain employs TRBV10-1 and TRBJ2-2; maybe TRBD2 (6 bases). The V gene's germline CDR1 is WNHNN and CDR2 SYGVQD (reference sequence). The CDR3 is 14 residues long. V was pared by 0 bases and J by 9 bases, with 11 bases between. The CDR3 here is CASSESRGGWELFF. The DNA for the CDR3 is TGCGCCAGCAGTGAGTCGCGGGGTGGATGGGAGCTGTTTTTT.

This chain's CDR3 is CASRRLHTGTGVTEAFF. The DNA of the CDR3 is TGCGCCAGCAGAAGGCTACACACCGGGACAGGTGTCACTGAAGCTTTCTTT. The J gene is TRBJ1-1, the V gene TRBV4-1; 8 nucleotides align to TRBD1. The V gene's germline CDR1 is MGHRA and CDR2 YSYEKL. The CDR3 contains 17 residues. The ends lost 6 bases at V and 4 bases at J; junction bases unmatched: 16.

CDR3 DNA: TGCGCCAGCAGCCAATTTTCCCTAACAGAGACCCAGTACTTC. It specifies CASSQFSLTETQYF. The chain joins TRBV4-1 to TRBJ2-5; D uncertain. The germline V gene encodes CDR1 MGHRA and CDR2 YSYEKL. The CDR3 length is 14 residues. Trimming left V 2 bases short and J 4 bases short, with 11 bases between.

The V gene is TRBV7-3, the J gene TRBJ1-1, with 9 bases that match TRBD1. This CDR3 is built from 14 residues. The V and J ends lost 5 bases and 4 bases, in that order; junction bases with no gene match: 5. Looked up from germline, CDR1 is SGHTA and CDR2 is FQGTGA. CDR3 DNA sequence: TGTGCCAGCAGCGGGGGACAGGGAGGCACTGAAGCTTTCTTT. Amino acids: CASSGGQGGTEAFF.

V usage is TRBV30 and J usage is TRBJ1-4; D might be TRBD1 (5 bases). Trimming took 7 bases from V and 8 from J, leaving 11 bases between them. Germline lookup yields CDR1 GTSNPN and CDR2 SVGIG (reference sequence). The CDR3 is made up of 11 amino acids. CDR3 sequence: CALSGGEKLFF. CDR3 nucleotide sequence: TGTGCCTTATCTGGGGGGGAAAAACTGTTTTTT.

The chain is built from TRBV19 and TRBJ1-5, with D maybe TRBD1 (6 bases). Trimming shortened V by 4 bases and J by 2 bases, and 9 bases separated the two germline ends. This CDR3 spans 14 amino acids. The germline V gene encodes CDR1 LNHDA and CDR2 SQIVND (reference sequence). The CDR3 spells CASSTQGGNQPQHF. The CDR3 bases are TGTGCCAGTAGTACACAGGGAGGCAATCAGCCCCAGCATTTT.

The chain carries TRBV25-1 and TRBJ2-7, with unresolved D. Germline CDR1 MGHDK, CDR2 SYGVNS. The length of the CDR3 is 11 residues. The ends were cut back, 5 bases at V and 2 bases at J, with 4 bases in the middle. The CDR3 reads CASSITYEQYF. The CDR3 nucleotides are TGTGCCAGCAGTATAACCTACGAGCAGTACTTC.

This chain uses TRBV6-1 with TRBJ1-4; tentative D call: TRBD1 (6 bases). There are 14 residues in the CDR3. The V gene lost 3 bases and the J gene lost 6 bases, with 11 bases spanning the gap. Germline CDR1 and CDR2: MNHNS and SASEGT. In DNA, the CDR3 is TGTGCCAGCAGTGAGGGCAGGGGCCATGAAAAACTGTTTTTT. Protein: CASSEGRGHEKLFF.

This rearrangement joins TRBV4-3 to TRBJ2-2; either TRBD1 or TRBD2 may supply D (5 bases each). Germline CDR1 and CDR2: LGHNA and YSLEER. V was clipped by 1 base and J by 8 bases, with 14 bases between them. The CDR3 has 15 residues. CDR3 region: CASSQALGGYGELFF. DNA for the CDR3: TGCGCCAGCAGCCAAGCGCTTGGGGGTTATGGGGAGCTGTTTTTT.

In nucleotides, the CDR3 is TGTGCCAGCAGCAAAGATAGGAGGACAGTCCATCAGCCCCAGCATTTT. This gives the protein CASSKDRRTVHQPQHF. The chain links TRBV21-1 to TRBJ1-5; the table names TRBD1, a call not compared with the DNA. TRBV21-1 has pseudogene status. This CDR3 contains 16 residues.

The rearrangement joins TRBV4-1 to TRBJ2-1; 9 positions agree with TRBD1. Germline trimming cut 4 bases from V and 5 bases from J; bases unmatched to any gene: 6. The CDR3 loop spans 15 amino acids. Germline CDR1 reads MGHRA; CDR2 reads YSYEKL. CDR3 sequence: CASSRFRTGDNEQFF. The CDR3 nucleotides read TGCGCCAGCAGCCGATTCAGGACAGGGGACAATGAGCAGTTCTTC.

The chain employs TRBV7-8 and TRBJ2-3; tentatively, D is TRBD1 (6 bases). Trimming took off 5 bases at V and 3 bases at J, with 15 bases between the two ends. Per the germline V gene, CDR1 is SGHVS and CDR2 is FQNEAQ. There are 15 residues in the CDR3. The CDR3 nucleotides read TGTGCCAGCAGCAAACGCCGGGACAAAACAGATACGCAGTATTTT. Translating it yields CASSKRRDKTDTQYF.

The rearrangement uses TRBV29-1 and TRBJ2-7; D perhaps matches TRBD2 (5 bases). The CDR3 is 12 residues long. Germline CDR1 reads SQVTM; CDR2 reads ANQGSEA. Trimming pared 5 bases from V and 2 bases from J, leaving 10 bases between. This CDR3 reads CSVCEGAYEQYF. Here the CDR3 DNA reads TGCAGCGTTTGTGAGGGCGCCTACGAGCAGTACTTC.

The chain joins TRBV5-1 to TRBJ1-5; TRBD1 is a possible D gene (6 bases). Trimming shortened V by 0 bases and J by 7 bases, and 8 bases separated the two germline ends. This CDR3 has 13 amino acids. Looked up from germline, CDR1 is SGHRS and CDR2 is YFSETQ. This CDR3 reads CASSLGGGQPQHF. The CDR3 coding sequence is TGCGCCAGCAGCTTGGGAGGGGGACAGCCCCAGCATTTT.

The V call is TRBV28, the J call TRBJ1-5; D remains unclear. Germline V gene sequence: CDR1 MDHEN, CDR2 SYDVKM. Trimming stripped 9 bases from V and 3 bases from J, with 12 bases between. CDR3 size: 13 residues. This chain's CDR3 is CASRPPFNQPQHF. The CDR3 DNA reads as TGTGCCAGTCGGCCCCCGTTCAATCAGCCCCAGCATTTT.

This chain joins TRBV28 and TRBJ1-2; possible D gene TRBD1, 5 bases. The CDR3 runs to 15 residues. Germline values: CDR1 MDHEN, CDR2 SYDVKM. V lost 5 bases to trimming and J lost 0 bases, with 13 bases between them. The CDR3 region is CASSPGTGANYGYTF. The CDR3 DNA reads TGTGCCAGCAGTCCCGGGACGGGGGCTAACTATGGCTACACCTTC.